This T cell receptor beta chain came from a study of T cells in Graves' hyperthyroidism and ophthalmopathy (dated by TCRdb to between 2017 and 2020). Turning to the overall study: Peripheral blood samples were taken at initial diagnosis, before any treatment was given. To identify distinguishing TCR V-J signatures, a discovery cohort of around 98 patients was used, comprising 43 with Graves' ophthalmopathy and 55 to 65 with stable Graves' hyperthyroidism. Prospective prediction of ophthalmopathy was tested in an independent validation cohort of 18 to 20 hyperthyroidism patients and some 17 patients who later progressed to ophthalmopathy. The approximately 95 discovery patients were divided at random into training and test sets in a 7:3 ratio. In addition, the study compared T-cell repertoires in thyroid tissue and in blood from six Graves' hyperthyroidism patients. After sampling, hyperthyroidism patients received methimazole starting at 30 mg daily, and ophthalmopathy patients received high-dose intravenous methylprednisolone. According to the paper, TCR Vbeta CDR3 sequencing was carried out on roughly 130 peripheral blood samples, which came from 40 to 45 ophthalmopathy, around 75 hyperthyroidism and some 17 progressor patients.

Concerning this clonotype: The antigen this receptor binds is unknown. Base-call qualities are not available, and no considerably larger clone is one nucleotide away.

V and J lose 4 bases and 3 bases, and a span of 4 bases separates them. The CDR3 runs 12 residues from the cysteine to the phenylalanine. Only CDR3 DNA is held: 36 bases, read in frame from base 1. Taken from the germline V gene (reference sequence), the CDR1 and CDR2 loops are LNHDA and SQIVND. Points the paper makes about the study in general: During validation, the model predicted progression to ophthalmopathy a median of around 6 months ahead of onset, with just under 71% sensitivity and around 73% specificity. Sample size was not statistically predetermined, and investigators were not blinded to group allocation. In cross-validation, a model built on a 13 V-J signature told ophthalmopathy apart from stable hyperthyroidism with 85% to 90% sensitivity and around 81% specificity, and in testing the same model reached 80%/75%. Blood samples also contained most of the expanded thyroid clonotypes (frequency above 0.001), which suggests that blood repertoires may reflect thyroid immune responses.

Stable Graves' hyperthyroidism was defined as the absence of progression to ophthalmopathy over 18 months of follow-up. The hyperthyroidism patients were between 18 and 65 years old and newly diagnosed, with a disease duration of less than 2 months. The study excluded patients with uncontrolled infections, other autoimmune diseases, pregnancy or lactation. Diagnoses were established on the basis of clinical symptoms, serum thyroxine and TRAb, thyroid ultrasound, and orbital computed tomography. Ficoll-Paque density gradient centrifugation was used to isolate PBMCs from 9.5 to 10 ml of fresh peripheral blood. Total RNA was extracted using Trizol reagent, and RNA quality was assessed on an Agilent 2100 Bioanalyzer. Amplification of TCR beta CDR3 regions was carried out from RNA transcripts. The TCR CDR3 was subjected to a first round of RT-PCR using the HTBI primer set and the Qiagen OneStep RT-PCR kit. A second multiplex PCR round built the libraries, followed by size selection and purification. The libraries were sequenced on an Illumina HiSeq2000 using paired-end 100 bp reads. On the authors' methods: SOAPnuke was used to process the raw data, with reads discarded if the reads contained adapters or uncalled bases, had a mean Phred below 15, or lacked an exact constant-primer or identifier match. COPE v1.2.5 was used to merge high-quality paired reads, and clonotypes were defined as unique nucleotide sequences. MiTCR v1.1 was used to align the clonotypes against IMGT TRBV, TRBD and TRBJ reference segments. The analysis was restricted to V-J combinations with a frequency above 0.0001, which together covered 99% to 99.2% of the repertoires. The TCS score was defined as F50 (clonal expansion) divided by E x V (chaos), with BLOSUM62-based TCRdist calculated between CDR3 peptides within each V-J. Welch's t-statistics and random forest reduced around 520 V-J features to about 13, which were used in a naive Bayes classifier (R e1071). Clones were called with MiXCR by TCRdb after fastp trimmed the public reads at Q25, and only in-frame beta chains were retained. Rows with one shared CDR3 protein collapse into an entry with the most common genes and DNA. For this entry, the V and J calls and clone size follow TCRdb and not the study's own pipeline. The table for this sample lists some 560,000 distinct CDR3 sequences; roughly 15% of them were counted only once. Together, the top ten hold about 15% of the sample.

This clonotype was obtained from a woman in her thirties or forties with Graves' hyperthyroidism. The sequencing sample was made of blood. Rearrangement joined TRBV19 to TRBJ2-1, with the D gene not confidently named. At the DNA level, the sequence is TGTGCCAGTAGTACCTTCTACAATGAGCAGTTCTTC. It translates as CASSTFYNEQFF.